This record concerns one T cell receptor (beta chain) sequence. The data were taken from a study of patients and donors after allogeneic stem cell transplantation. TCRdb called the RT-PCR reads again in MiXCR, with one record for every CDR3 protein. The data hold roughly 8,000 distinct CDR3 sequences, with 11% observed a single time. Looked up from germline, CDR1 is SGHTA and CDR2 is FQGNSA. V was clipped by 5 bases and J by 3 bases; unmatched bases: 3. The CDR3 has 16 amino acids. The clonotype was recovered from a human donor who was either an allogeneic HSCT recipient or a stem cell or donor lymphocyte infusion donor (not recorded which). It is not recorded whose cells these are; they may come from a transplant donor. Sequencing was done on a sample of blood, either unsorted or a sorted T cell fraction (not recorded which). V usage is TRBV7-2 and J usage is TRBJ2-3, with 15 nucleotides matching TRBD2. DNA for the CDR3: TGTGCCAGCAGCCACGGGACTAGCGGGGGGACAGATACGCAGTATTTT. It specifies CASSHGTSGGTDTQYF.